These 16 T cell receptor beta chains came from one sample sequenced in a study of somatic mutations in cytotoxic T cells in rheumatoid arthritis. Here immunoSEQ multiplex PCR was the method, and the copy in TCRdb shows in-frame clones only, minus some. This sample has about 16,000 clones, with 75% to 80% found just once. Sequenced sample: CD8+ T cells sorted from blood. These receptors all stem from an adult with rheumatoid arthritis.

The V and J genes are TRBV29-1 and TRBJ1-1; 7 nucleotides match TRBD1. V lost 6 bases and J lost 5; bases outside the gene matches: 12. Germline-derived CDR1 and CDR2 are SQVTM and ANQGSEA. The CDR3 loop spans 14 amino acids. CDR3 DNA: TGCAGCGTCCGAGATTCCGGGACAGCAACTGAAGCTTTCTTT. This codes for CSVRDSGTATEAFF.

The V gene is TRBV27, the J gene TRBJ2-7; possibly TRBD1 for D (7 bases). Germline V gives CDR1 MNHEY, CDR2 SMNVEV (reference sequence). Trimming removed 3 bases at V and 2 bases at J, with 11 bases between. This CDR3 spans 14 amino acids. CDR3 sequence: CASSFAGQTYEQYF. CDR3 coding DNA: TGTGCCAGCAGTTTCGCGGGACAGACCTACGAGCAGTACTTC.

This clone occurred a few times. CDR3 DNA sequence: TGTGCCAGCAGCGTAGGGTCGAGTGGGGGGTACGAGCAGTACTTC. Translation: CASSVGSSGGYEQYF. The chain joins TRBV9 to TRBJ2-7; perhaps TRBD2 as D (6 bases). CDR1 SGDLS and CDR2 YYNGEE come from the germline V gene. V was shortened by 0 bases and J by 4 bases, with 14 bases between the two germline ends. CDR3 size: 15 residues.

The chain links TRBV6-1 to TRBJ1-2; tentatively, D is TRBD1 (5 bases). The germline CDR1 and CDR2 sequences are MNHNS and SASEGT. This CDR3 has 15 residues. Deletions cut 1 base from V and 2 bases from J, with 11 bases between. The CDR3 region is CASSEETGANYGYTF. In DNA, the CDR3 is TGTGCCAGCAGTGAAGAGACCGGGGCCAACTATGGCTACACCTTC.

The DNA of the CDR3 is TGTGCCAGTAGTATTACGGGCGGGCAATACAATGAGCAGTTCTTC. Protein sequence: CASSITGGQYNEQFF. The V gene is TRBV19, the J gene TRBJ2-1, with D tentatively TRBD2 (5 bases). CDR1 is LNHDA, CDR2 SQIVND, per germline (reference sequence). This CDR3 has 15 residues. V dropped 3 bases and J dropped 4 bases, with 13 bases sitting between them.

This chain links TRBV9 with TRBJ2-5, with D tentatively TRBD1 (5 bases). Trimming pared 4 bases from V and 4 bases from J, leaving 17 bases between. Germline V gene data show CDR1 as SGDLS and CDR2 as YYNGEE. CDR3 length: 15 residues. The CDR3 coding sequence is TGTGCCAGCAGCCTCATTGGGGCGGTATTAGAGACCCAGTACTTC. Protein sequence: CASSLIGAVLETQYF. The variable domain in full, with the rest retrieved from reference TRBV9 and TRBJ2-5, is DSGVTQTPKHLITATGQRVTLRCSPRSGDLSVYWYQQSLDQGLQFLIQYYNGEERAKGNILERFSAQQFPDLHSELNLSSLELGDSALYFCASSLIGAVLETQYFGPGTRLLVL.

This chain uses TRBV11-3 with TRBJ1-1; 8 positions agree with TRBD1. CDR3 length: 18 amino acids. V shed 5 bases, J shed 5 bases, and the junction held 19 bases outside the gene matches. The germline gives CDR1 SGHNT, CDR2 YENEEA. The CDR3 DNA reads as TGTGCCAGCAGCATCTACCGTTCCCCGACAGGGGAGGTGACTGAAGCTTTCTTT. Protein sequence: CASSIYRSPTGEVTEAFF. The entire variable domain, with the rest obtained from reference TRBV11-3 and TRBJ1-1, is as follows: EAGVVQSPRYKIIEKKQPVAFWCNPISGHNTLYWYLQNLGQGPELLIRYENEEAVDDSQLPKDRFSAERLKGVDSTLKIQPAELGDSAVYLCASSIYRSPTGEVTEAFFGQGTRLTVV.

The chain links TRBV28 to TRBJ2-1; 11 nucleotides match TRBD2. The CDR3 length is 14 residues. CDR1 and CDR2 (germline): MDHEN, SYDVKM. V lost 7 bases to trimming and J lost 3 bases; unmatched junction nucleotides: 2. The CDR3 DNA is TGTGCCAGCAAACTAGCGGGAGACTACAATGAGCAGTTCTTC. Translated: CASKLAGDYNEQFF.

The genes are TRBV6-6 and TRBJ2-3; 12 nucleotides align to TRBD2. CDR1 and CDR2 (germline): MNHNY, SVGAGI (reference sequence). The CDR3 sequence is 14 residues long. The V gene end was trimmed by 2 bases and the J gene end by 9 bases; junction bases not matched to a gene: 3. The CDR3 DNA is TGTGCCAGCAGTTACCCCGGGACTAGCGGGACGCAGTATTTT. As protein: CASSYPGTSGTQYF.

This rearrangement joins TRBV5-4 to TRBJ1-3; D unresolved. The CDR3 is 15 residues long. The V gene lost 2 bases and the J gene lost 0 bases, with 9 bases spanning the gap. The germline gives CDR1 SGHNT, CDR2 YYREEE (reference sequence). The CDR3 coding sequence is TGTGCCAGCAGCTTTGGGCCAGGCTCTGGAAACACCATATATTTT. This sequence encodes CASSFGPGSGNTIYF.

The chain combines TRBV12-5 with TRBJ2-5; 9 nucleotides match TRBD1. The CDR3 loop spans 15 amino acids. The germline V gene encodes CDR1 LGHNT and CDR2 FRNRAP. V shed 4 bases and J 2 bases; nucleotides not matched to a gene: 5. CDR3 region: CASGWGQGTQETQYF. CDR3 sequence (DNA): TGTGCTAGTGGTTGGGGACAGGGAACTCAAGAGACCCAGTACTTC.

V is TRBV27 and J is TRBJ2-1, with unresolved D. There are 13 residues in the CDR3. V dropped 3 bases and J dropped 3 bases, with 6 bases sitting between them. Germline V CDR1 and CDR2: MNHEY, SMNVEV (reference sequence). CDR3 amino acids: CASSFGNYNEQFF. The CDR3 coding sequence is TGTGCCAGCAGTTTCGGCAACTACAATGAGCAGTTCTTC.

The gene calls are TRBV25-1 and TRBJ2-7; D call uncertain. CDR1 is MGHDK, CDR2 SYGVNS, per germline. Between the trimmed V and J ends, which lost 3 bases and 2 bases, there was a span of 14 bases. The CDR3 consists of 15 residues. In nucleotides, the CDR3 is TGTGCCAGCAGTGATGACCTATCGAAGACCTACGAGCAGTACTTC. Translation gives CASSDDLSKTYEQYF.

As for this clone: Other DNA sequences within the sample encode an identical CDR3. The CDR3 is CASSLPGEDTQYF. As DNA, the CDR3 is TGTGCCAGCAGTTTACCCGGGGAGGATACGCAGTATTTT. The V gene is TRBV28, the J gene TRBJ2-3, with D tentatively TRBD2 (5 bases). The germline gives CDR1 MDHEN, CDR2 SYDVKM. The CDR3 length is 13 residues. The V end lost 2 bases, the J end lost 6 bases, and 9 bases lay between the germline ends.

This chain links TRBV6-5 with TRBJ2-7, with 10 positions matching TRBD2. V shed 6 bases, J shed 5 bases, and the junction held 7 bases outside the gene matches. CDR3 size: 14 residues. Germline CDR1 MNHEY, CDR2 SVGAGI. The CDR3 DNA follows: TGTGCCAGCAGCCCCGGGACTAGCGTCGACGAGCAGTACTTC. Translating it yields CASSPGTSVDEQYF.

J is TRBJ1-1 and V is TRBV27; unclear D gene. This CDR3 contains 15 residues. From germline, CDR1 is MNHEY and CDR2 SMNVEV (reference sequence). V lost 7 bases, J lost 3 bases, and 18 bases lay in between. The CDR3 DNA reads TGTGCCAGCAATCCTCTTTCCGACGTGGACACTGAAGCTTTCTTT. As protein: CASNPLSDVDTEAFF.